A single sample is the source of the 11 T cell receptor beta chains below, sequenced in a study of control samples from healthy donors and cancer patients (dated by TCRdb to about 2020). Library generation was performed with the immunoSEQ multiplex PCR assay. TCRdb re-hosts the immuneACCESS table, in-frame sequences only. Its copies lack some clones; in the studies checked, an unresolved V gene accounts for under half of them, and the cause for the rest is not known. The sample records some 90,000 clones, about 88% of which are singletons. 1.3% of the sample lies in the top ten. The sample taken for sequencing was blood. The receptor source for this set is a woman aged 45-65 years in good health.

This chain uses TRBV19 with TRBJ2-7; possible D gene TRBD1, 7 bases. V lost 3 bases, J lost 3 bases, and 12 bases lay in between. Germline assignment: CDR1 LNHDA and CDR2 SQIVND (reference sequence). The CDR3 loop spans 14 amino acids. DNA of the CDR3: TGTGCCAGTAGTATGAACAGGGGAGGCTACGAGCAGTACTTC. It is translated as CASSMNRGGYEQYF. The complete variable domain, with remaining parts taken from reference TRBV19 and TRBJ2-7, reads DGGITQSPKYLFRKEGQNVTLSCEQNLNHDAMYWYRQDPGQGLRLIYYSQIVNDFQKGDIAEGYSVSREKKESFPLTVTSAQKNPTAFYLCASSMNRGGYEQYFGPGTRLTVT.

The chain employs TRBV28 and TRBJ1-1; D is uncertain. Looked up from germline, CDR1 is MDHEN and CDR2 is SYDVKM. This CDR3 is built from 12 residues. Between the trimmed V and J ends, which lost 6 bases and 11 bases, there was a span of 16 bases. Written as DNA, the CDR3 is TGTGCCAGCAGCTTGACGTCCTCCCGGGCTTTCTTT. Its translation: CASSLTSSRAFF.

The gene calls are TRBV6-1 and TRBJ1-4; the D is unclear. Trimming shortened V by 3 bases and J by 0 bases, and 11 bases separated the two germline ends. CDR1 and CDR2 from the germline V gene are MNHNS and SASEGT. The CDR3 spans 16 residues. The CDR3 here is CASSERAHATNEKLFF. CDR3 DNA: TGTGCCAGCAGTGAGAGGGCACATGCAACTAATGAAAAACTGTTTTTT.

The chain joins TRBV6-4 to TRBJ2-3; TRBD1 might be the D (6 bases). Looked up from germline, CDR1 is MRHNA and CDR2 is SNTAGT. This CDR3 has 13 amino acids. V gave up 2 bases and J gave up 6 bases, with 9 bases separating them. The CDR3 here is CASSDGGEDTQYF. The DNA of the CDR3 is TGTGCCAGCAGTGACGGGGGCGAGGATACGCAGTATTTT.

DNA of the CDR3: TGTGCCAGCAGCTTAGGGGCGGAGAGGGTAGCTTTCTTT. Translating gives CASSLGAERVAFF. The rearrangement joins TRBV11-3 to TRBJ1-1, with D unclear. Per germline, CDR1 SGHNT and CDR2 YENEEA. The ends were cut back, 1 base at V and 10 bases at J, with 13 bases in the middle. The length of the CDR3 is 13 residues.

This chain joins TRBV19 and TRBJ1-4; D is unclear. CDR1 and CDR2 from the germline V gene are LNHDA and SQIVND (reference sequence). Trimming took 0 bases from V and 6 from J, leaving 5 bases between them. The CDR3 has 13 amino acids. The CDR3 here is CASSIDRDEKLFF. The CDR3 bases are TGTGCCAGTAGTATAGACAGAGATGAAAAACTGTTTTTT.

V is TRBV3-1 (or the pseudogene TRBV3-2) and J is TRBJ2-5; a weak D match, TRBD2 (6 bases). In germline, CDR1 is LGHDT, CDR2 YNNKEL (reference sequence). This CDR3 is 14 amino acids long. V lost 0 bases and J 5 bases, leaving 10 bases between the germline ends. Here the CDR3 DNA reads TGTGCCAGCAGCCAAGATACTAGCAGGGAGACCCAGTACTTC. Translated: CASSQDTSRETQYF.

In this sample, this clone turned up once. The rearrangement joins TRBV7-3 to TRBJ2-6; TRBD1 matches at 7 bases. The CDR3 totals 16 residues. CDR1 is SGHTA, CDR2 FQGTGA, per germline. The ends lost 3 bases at V and 0 bases at J; junction bases unmatched: 2. For the CDR3, the DNA is TGTGCCAGCAGCTTGGCAGGGGGCTCTGGGGCCAACGTCCTGACTTTC. Amino acid sequence: CASSLAGGSGANVLTF.

The rearrangement links TRBV7-2 to TRBJ1-3, with D possibly TRBD1 on 5 matching bases. CDR3 length: 17 residues. V lost 1 base and J lost 2, with 15 bases in between. In germline, CDR1 is SGHTA, CDR2 FQGNSA. DNA for the CDR3: TGTGCCAGCAGCTTAGACGGTGCAGGGCCGGCTGGAAACACCATATATTTT. Translated, it gives CASSLDGAGPAGNTIYF.

The chain employs TRBV19 and TRBJ1-2, with D possibly TRBD1 on 6 matching bases. The ends were cut back, 5 bases at V and 0 bases at J, with 10 bases in the middle. CDR1 and CDR2 (germline): LNHDA, SQIVND (reference sequence). CDR3 size: 14 residues. Here the CDR3 DNA reads TGTGCCAGTAGTCCAGGGGAAGCTAACTATGGCTACACCTTC. The encoded protein is CASSPGEANYGYTF.

For this clone: This sample also contains other DNA sequences that code for the same CDR3. The chain employs TRBV7-9 and TRBJ2-1, with unresolved D. CDR1 SEHNR and CDR2 FQNEAQ come from the germline V gene (reference sequence). The V end lost 5 bases, the J end lost 3 bases, and 11 bases lay between the germline ends. This CDR3 has 14 residues. The CDR3 loop is CASSLLSHYNEQFF. The CDR3 DNA follows: TGTGCCAGCAGCCTCTTAAGCCACTACAATGAGCAGTTCTTC.